Presented here are 18 T cell receptor beta chains from one specimen sequenced in a study of blood T cells in healthy people across ages. The authors ran a second PCR of 7 to 11 cycles using a sample-barcoded 5' primer and a J-beta primer mix. MiXCR, applied by TCRdb to the 5' RACE reads, yields one record per CDR3 protein. The table shows more than 550,000 distinct CDR3 sequences, with 20% to 25% occurring only once. The specimen was blood. The receptors shown here come from a man between 70 and 80 years old in good health.

The chain uses TRBV7-3 and TRBJ2-2, with D maybe TRBD1 (5 bases). V lost 5 bases and J lost 4, with 11 bases in between. The V gene's germline CDR1 is SGHTA and CDR2 FQGTGA. The CDR3 is 14 residues long. Here the CDR3 DNA reads TGTGCCAGCAGCCCGACAGTATCCACCGGGGAGCTGTTTTTT. It codes for CASSPTVSTGELFF.

The chain is built from TRBV20-1 and TRBJ2-5; perhaps TRBD2 as D (5 bases). The end of the DNA fits TRBJ2-7 better, so the J call may be wrong. The CDR3 loop spans 10 amino acids. Per germline, CDR1 DFQATT and CDR2 SNEGSKA (reference sequence). As DNA, the CDR3 is TGCAGTGCCGTCGGAGGCGAGCAGTACTTC. Its protein is CSAVGGEQYF.

The chain links TRBV29-1 to TRBJ2-1; no definite D call. The DNA end is a closer match to TRBJ2-7, so the J assignment may be wrong. Germline lookup yields CDR1 SQVTM and CDR2 ANQGSEA. There are 11 residues in the CDR3. This CDR3 is CSVAWGYEQYV. The CDR3 DNA reads TGCAGCGTTGCCTGGGGTTACGAGCAGTACGTC.

The chain recombines TRBV7-8 with TRBJ2-3; no definite D call. Trimming pared 5 bases from V and 0 bases from J, leaving 9 bases between. CDR1 and CDR2 from the germline V gene are SGHVS and FQNEAQ. The CDR3 consists of 14 residues. The CDR3 sequence is CASSRQLSTDTQYF. CDR3 bases: TGTGCCAGCAGCAGGCAGCTTAGCACAGATACGCAGTATTTT.

This sequence joins TRBV6-4 and TRBJ2-4; D possibly corresponds to TRBD1 (6 bases). The CDR3 is 15 residues long. With 3 bases removed from V and 3 bases from J, the gap between germline ends came to 12 bases. Germline CDR1 is MRHNA and CDR2 is SNTAGT. The CDR3 DNA sequence: TGTGCCAGCAGTGAATCCTGGGACAACAAAAACATTCAGTACTTC. Amino acid sequence: CASSESWDNKNIQYF.

The V gene is TRBV6-5, the J gene TRBJ1-6; perhaps TRBD1 as D (5 bases). The CDR3 has 15 residues. The ends were cut back, 0 bases at V and 10 bases at J, with 13 bases in the middle. Germline CDR1 reads MNHEY; CDR2 reads SVGAGI. The CDR3 loop reads CASSYSTGVRSPLHF. CDR3 nucleotides: TGTGCCAGCAGTTACTCTACAGGCGTCCGGTCACCCCTCCACTTT.

This clonotype has just a few counts. V and J are TRBV20-1 and TRBJ2-3, with 8 positions matching TRBD2. The CDR3 runs to 16 residues. V shed 6 bases and J 3 bases; nucleotides not matched to a gene: 14. Germline V gene sequence: CDR1 DFQATT, CDR2 SNEGSKA (reference sequence). In nucleotides, the CDR3 is TGCAGTGCCCTAAGGGGGGCGGGGGGCCCAACAGATACGCAGTATTTT. This encodes CSALRGAGGPTDTQYF.

The V and J genes are TRBV24-1 and TRBJ2-1; weak D call: TRBD1 (5 bases). Trimming left V 8 bases short and J 8 bases short, with 15 bases between. There are 13 residues in the CDR3. Per germline, CDR1 KGHDR and CDR2 SFDVKD. CDR3 loop: CATKGFWSDEQFF. CDR3 nucleotides: TGTGCCACCAAGGGGTTTTGGAGCGATGAGCAGTTCTTC.

The genes are TRBV12-3 or TRBV12-4 and TRBJ2-5, with 7 bases that match TRBD1. The CDR3 extends over 16 amino acids. Trimming at V came to 4 bases and at J to 4 bases, leaving 12 bases not matched to a gene. CDR3 loop: CASSSRDSPRAETQYF. The DNA of the CDR3 is TGTGCCAGCAGTTCCCGGGACAGTCCCAGGGCAGAGACCCAGTACTTC.

The chain uses TRBV29-1 and TRBJ2-1; 9 nucleotides match TRBD1. The CDR3 covers 15 residues. Germline V CDR1 and CDR2: SQVTM, ANQGSEA. The J segment lost 2 bases and the V segment lost 6 bases, leaving 8 bases of the junction unmatched. CDR3 bases: TGCAGCGTAAAATTAGGGGACAGGGCCTACAATGAGCAGTTCTTC. Amino acid sequence: CSVKLGDRAYNEQFF.

This clonotype was counted only a few times. The V call is TRBV21-1, the J call TRBJ1-2; no check of the table's D call, TRBD1, against the DNA was made. TRBV21-1 is classified as a pseudogene. The CDR3 extends over 17 amino acids. The CDR3 reads CASSKDRTGKIRGGYTF. The CDR3 nucleotides read TGTGCCAGCAGCAAAGACCGGACAGGGAAGATCAGGGGTGGCTACACCTTC.

This chain uses TRBV20-1 with TRBJ2-1, with 10 bases lining up with TRBD2. Germline V CDR1 and CDR2: DFQATT, SNEGSKA (reference sequence). Trimming took 1 base from V and 4 from J; bases not matched to a gene: 10. The CDR3 has 17 amino acids. The CDR3 region is CSARVPLAGDRYNEQFF. The CDR3 nucleotides are TGCAGTGCTAGAGTTCCGCTAGCGGGAGATCGGTACAATGAGCAGTTCTTC.

This clonotype came up a few times. The chain employs TRBV20-1 and TRBJ2-3; 14 positions match TRBD2. Germline V CDR1 and CDR2: DFQATT, SNEGSKA (reference sequence). This CDR3 has 15 residues. V lost 5 bases and J lost 4; bases outside the gene matches: 5. CDR3 residues: CSALGLAGDSDTQYF. Written as DNA, the CDR3 is TGCAGTGCTCTGGGACTAGCGGGAGACTCAGATACGCAGTATTTT.

This clonotype has a handful of counts. V is TRBV20-1 and J is TRBJ2-3; unclear D gene. The germline CDR1 and CDR2 sequences are DFQATT and SNEGSKA (reference sequence). The CDR3 is 11 amino acids. The V end lost 3 bases, the J end lost 4 bases, and 5 bases lay between the germline ends. The CDR3: CSARAPDTQYF. The CDR3 nucleotides read TGCAGTGCTAGGGCCCCAGATACGCAGTATTTT.

The CDR3 reads CASSQEGQGRNIQYF. CDR3 sequence (DNA): TGCGCCAGCAGCCAAGAGGGACAGGGAAGGAACATTCAGTACTTC. The rearrangement uses TRBV4-1 and TRBJ2-4; 9 positions agree with TRBD1. In germline, CDR1 is MGHRA, CDR2 YSYEKL. The ends lost 0 bases at V and 7 bases at J; junction bases unmatched: 4. This CDR3 has 15 amino acids.

This clonotype was counted only a few times. This sequence joins TRBV6-2 or TRBV6-3 and TRBJ2-7; D unclear. V was pared by 0 bases and J by 4 bases, with 10 bases between. Germline CDR1 reads MNHEY; CDR2 reads SVGEGT. CDR3 size: 14 residues. In nucleotides, the CDR3 is TGTGCCAGCAGTTACTCGATTGGGGATTACGAGCAGTACGTC. Protein: CASSYSIGDYEQYV.

This clonotype has more than one count but fewer than ten. The chain has TRBV20-1 and TRBJ2-7; no clear D gene. CDR3 size: 13 residues. With 6 bases removed from V and 1 base from J, the gap between germline ends came to 13 bases. Germline CDR1 reads DFQATT; CDR2 reads SNEGSKA (reference sequence). CDR3 sequence (DNA): TGCAGTGCGTACCATCCAAATTCCTACGAGCAGTACTTC. Translating gives CSAYHPNSYEQYF.

In nucleotides, the CDR3 is TGTGCCAGCAGCTTGATGTTGGGGGGTGAAGCTTTCTTT. Protein product: CASSLMLGGEAFF. The chain has TRBV5-6 and TRBJ1-1; perhaps TRBD1 as D (5 bases). The CDR3 consists of 13 residues. Germline V gene sequence: CDR1 SGHDT, CDR2 YYEEEE. The ends were cut back, 1 base at V and 7 bases at J, with 11 bases in the middle.